This TCR beta chain was recorded in a study of blood T cell repertoires in COVID-19. Repertoires were generated with immunoSEQ multiplex PCR, while TCRdb's copy carries only in-frame clones and drops some. Of hundreds of thousands of clones detected, around 88% appear once; the ten largest clones hold about 3.5%. There are 15 residues in the CDR3. The germline V gene encodes CDR1 SNHLY and CDR2 FYNNEI. V trimming: 10 bases; J trimming: 4 bases; junction bases outside the gene matches: 10. The sample taken for sequencing was PBMCs or T cells enriched from blood (not recorded which). This chain uses TRBV2 with TRBJ2-2; 9 bases map to TRBD2. The TCR comes from a woman aged 40 to 49 with acute COVID-19. The DNA of the CDR3 is TGTGCCATCCCTAAAGGCGGGAGGGCCACCGGGGAGCTGTTTTTT. It specifies CAIPKGGRATGELFF.